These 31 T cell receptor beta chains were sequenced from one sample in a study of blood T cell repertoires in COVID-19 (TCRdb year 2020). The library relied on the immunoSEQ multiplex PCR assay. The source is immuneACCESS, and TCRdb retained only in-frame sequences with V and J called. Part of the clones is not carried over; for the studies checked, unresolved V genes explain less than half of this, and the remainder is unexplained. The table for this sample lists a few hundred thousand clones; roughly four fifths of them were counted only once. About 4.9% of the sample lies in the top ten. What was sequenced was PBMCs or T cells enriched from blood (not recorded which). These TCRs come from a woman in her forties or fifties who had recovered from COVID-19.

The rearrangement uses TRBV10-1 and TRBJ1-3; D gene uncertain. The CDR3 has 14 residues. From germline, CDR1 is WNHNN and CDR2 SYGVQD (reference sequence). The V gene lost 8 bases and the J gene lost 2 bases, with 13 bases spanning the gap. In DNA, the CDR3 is TGCGCCAGCGCTTTCCCTCGGGCTGGAAACACCATATATTTT. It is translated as CASAFPRAGNTIYF.

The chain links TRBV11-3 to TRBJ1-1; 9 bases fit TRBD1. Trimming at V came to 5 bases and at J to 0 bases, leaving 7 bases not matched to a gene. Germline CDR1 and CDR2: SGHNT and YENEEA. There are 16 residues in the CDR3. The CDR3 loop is CASSTITGGLNTEAFF. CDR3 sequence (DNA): TGTGCCAGCAGCACGATCACAGGGGGCTTGAACACTGAAGCTTTCTTT.

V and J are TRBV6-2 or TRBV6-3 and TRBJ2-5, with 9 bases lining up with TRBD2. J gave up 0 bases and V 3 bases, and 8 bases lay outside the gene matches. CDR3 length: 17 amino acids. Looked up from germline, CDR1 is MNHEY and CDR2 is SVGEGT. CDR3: CASSYSLAGTYQETQYF. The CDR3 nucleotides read TGTGCCAGCAGTTATTCGCTAGCGGGAACGTACCAAGAGACCCAGTACTTC.

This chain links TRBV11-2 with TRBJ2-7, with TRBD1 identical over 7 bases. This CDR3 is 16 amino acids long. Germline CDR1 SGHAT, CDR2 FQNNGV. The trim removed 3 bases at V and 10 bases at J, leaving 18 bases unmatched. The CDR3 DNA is TGTGCCAGCAGCTTGAGGGCCGGAACATACAGGGGCCGACAGTACTTC. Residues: CASSLRAGTYRGRQYF.

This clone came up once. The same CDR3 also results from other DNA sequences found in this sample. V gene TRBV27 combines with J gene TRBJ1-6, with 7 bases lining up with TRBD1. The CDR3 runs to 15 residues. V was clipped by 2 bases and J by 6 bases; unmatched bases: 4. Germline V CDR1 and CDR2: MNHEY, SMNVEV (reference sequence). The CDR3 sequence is CASSLRQGGNSPLHF. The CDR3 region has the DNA TGTGCCAGCAGTTTAAGACAGGGCGGTAATTCACCCCTCCACTTT.

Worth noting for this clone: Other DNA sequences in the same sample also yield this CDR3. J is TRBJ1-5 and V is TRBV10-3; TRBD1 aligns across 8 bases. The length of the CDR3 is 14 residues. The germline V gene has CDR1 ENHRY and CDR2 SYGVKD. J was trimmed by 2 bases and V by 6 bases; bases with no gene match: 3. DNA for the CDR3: TGTGCCATCAGCGGACAGGGAGGCAATCAGCCCCAGCATTTT. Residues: CAISGQGGNQPQHF.

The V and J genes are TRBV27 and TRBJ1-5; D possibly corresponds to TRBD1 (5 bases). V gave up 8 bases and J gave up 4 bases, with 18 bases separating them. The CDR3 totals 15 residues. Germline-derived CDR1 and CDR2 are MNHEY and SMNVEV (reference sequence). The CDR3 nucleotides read TGTGCCAGCTCCCCCTCGCAGGGTAGGAATCAGCCCCAGCATTTT. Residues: CASSPSQGRNQPQHF.

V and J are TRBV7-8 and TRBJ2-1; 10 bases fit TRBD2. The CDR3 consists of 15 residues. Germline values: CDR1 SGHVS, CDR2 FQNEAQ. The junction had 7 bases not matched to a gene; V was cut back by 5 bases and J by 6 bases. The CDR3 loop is CASSPLAGVGNEQFF. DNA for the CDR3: TGTGCCAGCAGCCCGCTAGCGGGAGTGGGCAATGAGCAGTTCTTC. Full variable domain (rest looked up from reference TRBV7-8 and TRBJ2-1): GAGVSQSPRYKVAKRGQDVALRCDPISGHVSLFWYQQALGQGPEFLTYFQNEAQLDKSGLPSDRFFAERPEGSVSTLKIQRTQQEDSAVYLCASSPLAGVGNEQFFGPGTRLTVL.

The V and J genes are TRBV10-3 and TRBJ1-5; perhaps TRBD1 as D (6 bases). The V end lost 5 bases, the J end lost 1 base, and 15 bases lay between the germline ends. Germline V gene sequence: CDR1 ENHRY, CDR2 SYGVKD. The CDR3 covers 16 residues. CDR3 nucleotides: TGTGCCATCAGTCCACAACAGGGAGAAAGCAATCAGCCCCAGCATTTT. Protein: CAISPQQGESNQPQHF.

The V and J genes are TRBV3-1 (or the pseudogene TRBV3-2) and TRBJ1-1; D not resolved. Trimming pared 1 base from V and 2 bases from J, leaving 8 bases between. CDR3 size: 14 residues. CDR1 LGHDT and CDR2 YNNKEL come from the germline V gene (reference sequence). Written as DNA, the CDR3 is TGTGCCAGCAGCCAAGGTGACTTCAACACTGAAGCTTTCTTT. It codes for CASSQGDFNTEAFF.

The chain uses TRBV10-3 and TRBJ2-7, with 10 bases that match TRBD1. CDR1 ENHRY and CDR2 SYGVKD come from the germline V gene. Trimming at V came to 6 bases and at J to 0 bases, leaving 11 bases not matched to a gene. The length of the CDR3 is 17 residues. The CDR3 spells CAISPNPGQGNSYEQYF. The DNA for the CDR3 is TGTGCCATCAGCCCGAACCCGGGACAGGGGAACTCCTACGAGCAGTACTTC.

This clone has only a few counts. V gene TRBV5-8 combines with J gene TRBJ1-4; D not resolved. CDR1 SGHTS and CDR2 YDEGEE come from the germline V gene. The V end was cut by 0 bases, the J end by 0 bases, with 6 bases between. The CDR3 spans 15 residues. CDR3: CASSLATATNEKLFF. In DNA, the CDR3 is TGTGCCAGCAGCTTGGCCACAGCAACTAATGAAAAACTGTTTTTT.

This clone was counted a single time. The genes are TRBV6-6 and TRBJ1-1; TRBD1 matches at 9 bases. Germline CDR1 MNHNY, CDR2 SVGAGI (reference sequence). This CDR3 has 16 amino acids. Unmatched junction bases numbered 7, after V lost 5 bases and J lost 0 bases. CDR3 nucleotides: TGTGCCAGCAGTCAGGGACAGGGTAAGGTGAACACTGAAGCTTTCTTT. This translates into CASSQGQGKVNTEAFF.

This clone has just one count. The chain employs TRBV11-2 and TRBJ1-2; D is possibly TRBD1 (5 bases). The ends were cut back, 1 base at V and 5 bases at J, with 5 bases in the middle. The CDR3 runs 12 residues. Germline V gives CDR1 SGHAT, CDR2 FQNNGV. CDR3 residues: CASSLAGYGYTF. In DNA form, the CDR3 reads TGTGCCAGCAGCTTAGCAGGGTATGGCTACACCTTC.

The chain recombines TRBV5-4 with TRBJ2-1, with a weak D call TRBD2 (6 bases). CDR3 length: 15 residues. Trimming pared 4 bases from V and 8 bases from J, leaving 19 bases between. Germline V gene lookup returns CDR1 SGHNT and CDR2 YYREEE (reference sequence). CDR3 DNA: TGTGCCAGCAGCGCCGAGGAGGGTTCCGGCGATGAGCAGTTCTTC. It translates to CASSAEEGSGDEQFF.

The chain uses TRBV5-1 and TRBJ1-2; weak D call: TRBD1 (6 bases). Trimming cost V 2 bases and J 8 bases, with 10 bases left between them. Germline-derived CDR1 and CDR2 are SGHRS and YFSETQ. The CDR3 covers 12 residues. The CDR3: CASSLGGEGYTF. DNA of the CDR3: TGCGCCAGCAGCTTAGGGGGTGAGGGCTACACCTTC.

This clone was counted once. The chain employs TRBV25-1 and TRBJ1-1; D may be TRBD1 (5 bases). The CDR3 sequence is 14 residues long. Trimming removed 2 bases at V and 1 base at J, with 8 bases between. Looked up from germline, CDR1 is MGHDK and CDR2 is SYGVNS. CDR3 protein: CASSEPQGNTEAFF. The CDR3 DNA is TGTGCCAGCAGTGAACCCCAGGGGAACACTGAAGCTTTCTTT.

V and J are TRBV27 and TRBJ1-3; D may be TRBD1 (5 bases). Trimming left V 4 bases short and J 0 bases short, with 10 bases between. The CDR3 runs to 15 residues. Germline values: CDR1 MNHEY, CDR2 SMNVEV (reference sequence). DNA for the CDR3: TGTGCCAGCAGTTCACAGGCCGACTCTGGAAACACCATATATTTT. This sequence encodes CASSSQADSGNTIYF.

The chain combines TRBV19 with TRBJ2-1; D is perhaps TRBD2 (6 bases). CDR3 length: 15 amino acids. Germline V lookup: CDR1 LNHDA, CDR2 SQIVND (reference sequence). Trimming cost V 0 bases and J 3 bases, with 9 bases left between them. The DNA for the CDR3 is TGTGCCAGTAGTATAGATCAGGGACTCTACAATGAGCAGTTCTTC. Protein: CASSIDQGLYNEQFF. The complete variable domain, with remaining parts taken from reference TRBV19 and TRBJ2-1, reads DGGITQSPKYLFRKEGQNVTLSCEQNLNHDAMYWYRQDPGQGLRLIYYSQIVNDFQKGDIAEGYSVSREKKESFPLTVTSAQKNPTAFYLCASSIDQGLYNEQFFGPGTRLTVL.

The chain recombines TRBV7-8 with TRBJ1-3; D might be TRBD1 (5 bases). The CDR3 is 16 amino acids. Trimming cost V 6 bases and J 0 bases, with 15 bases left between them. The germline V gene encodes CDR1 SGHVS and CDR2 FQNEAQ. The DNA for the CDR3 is TGTGCCAGCAGTTACTTCGGCGGGGGCTCTGGAAACACCATATATTTT. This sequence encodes CASSYFGGGSGNTIYF.

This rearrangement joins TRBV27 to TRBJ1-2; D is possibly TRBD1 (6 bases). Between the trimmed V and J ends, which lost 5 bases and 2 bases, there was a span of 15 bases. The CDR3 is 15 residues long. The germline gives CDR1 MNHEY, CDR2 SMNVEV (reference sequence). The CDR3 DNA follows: TGTGCCAGCAGTAGGGAGGGGACACAAAACTATGGCTACACCTTC. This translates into CASSREGTQNYGYTF.

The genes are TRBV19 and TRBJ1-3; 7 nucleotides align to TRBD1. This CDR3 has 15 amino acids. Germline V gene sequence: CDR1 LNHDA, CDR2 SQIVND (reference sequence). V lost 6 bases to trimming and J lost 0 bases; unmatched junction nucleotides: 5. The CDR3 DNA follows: TGTGCCAGTAGAGACCCAGGGGGCTCTGGAAACACCATATATTTT. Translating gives CASRDPGGSGNTIYF.

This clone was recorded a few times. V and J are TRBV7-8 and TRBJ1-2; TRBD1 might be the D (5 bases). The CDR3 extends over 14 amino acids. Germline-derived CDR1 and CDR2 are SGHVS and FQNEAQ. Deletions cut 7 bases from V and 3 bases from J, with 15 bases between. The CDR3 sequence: CASTPGGRDYGYTF. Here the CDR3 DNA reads TGTGCCAGCACCCCAGGCGGCAGGGACTATGGCTACACCTTC.

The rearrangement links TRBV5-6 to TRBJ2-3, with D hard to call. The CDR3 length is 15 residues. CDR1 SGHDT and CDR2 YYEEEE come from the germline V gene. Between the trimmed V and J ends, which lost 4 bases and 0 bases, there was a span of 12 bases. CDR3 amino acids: CASSPLGTSTDTQYF. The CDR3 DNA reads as TGTGCCAGCAGCCCTCTAGGAACTAGCACAGATACGCAGTATTTT.

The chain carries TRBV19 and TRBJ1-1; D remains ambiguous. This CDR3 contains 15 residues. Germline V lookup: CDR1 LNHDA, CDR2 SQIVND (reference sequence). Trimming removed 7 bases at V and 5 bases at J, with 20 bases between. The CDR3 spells CASTHTRGFGTEAFF. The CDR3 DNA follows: TGTGCCAGTACCCATACTCGGGGTTTTGGGACTGAAGCTTTCTTT.

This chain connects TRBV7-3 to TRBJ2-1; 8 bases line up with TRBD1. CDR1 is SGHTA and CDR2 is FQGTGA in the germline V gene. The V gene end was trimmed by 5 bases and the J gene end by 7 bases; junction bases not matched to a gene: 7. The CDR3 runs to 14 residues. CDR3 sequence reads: CASSRGTGRNEQFF. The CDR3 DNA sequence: TGTGCCAGCAGCCGAGGGACAGGTCGTAATGAGCAGTTCTTC. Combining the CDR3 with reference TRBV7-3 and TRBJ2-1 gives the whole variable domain GAGVSQTPSNKVTEKGKYVELRCDPISGHTALYWYRQSLGQGPEFLIYFQGTGAADDSGLPNDRFFAVRPEGSVSTLKIQRTERGDSAVYLCASSRGTGRNEQFFGPGTRLTVL.

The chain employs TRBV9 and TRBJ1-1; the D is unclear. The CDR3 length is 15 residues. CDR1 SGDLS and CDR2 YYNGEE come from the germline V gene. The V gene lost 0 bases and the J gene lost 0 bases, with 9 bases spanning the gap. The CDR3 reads CASSVEPDMNTEAFF. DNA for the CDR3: TGTGCCAGCAGCGTAGAACCAGACATGAACACTGAAGCTTTCTTT.

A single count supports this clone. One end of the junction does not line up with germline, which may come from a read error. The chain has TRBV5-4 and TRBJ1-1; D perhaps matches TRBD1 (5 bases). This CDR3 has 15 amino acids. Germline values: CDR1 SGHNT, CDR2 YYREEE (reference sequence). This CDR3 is CASSLLAGRNAEAFF. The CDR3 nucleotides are TGTGCCAGCAGCTTGCTTGCGGGGCGGAACGCTGAAGCTTTCTTT.

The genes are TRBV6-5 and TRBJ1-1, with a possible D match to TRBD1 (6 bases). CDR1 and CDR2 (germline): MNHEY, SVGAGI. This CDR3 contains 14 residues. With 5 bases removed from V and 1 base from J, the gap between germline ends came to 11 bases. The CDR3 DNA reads TGTGCCAGCAGTCGCACGGGACAGAACACTGAAGCTTTCTTT. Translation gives CASSRTGQNTEAFF.

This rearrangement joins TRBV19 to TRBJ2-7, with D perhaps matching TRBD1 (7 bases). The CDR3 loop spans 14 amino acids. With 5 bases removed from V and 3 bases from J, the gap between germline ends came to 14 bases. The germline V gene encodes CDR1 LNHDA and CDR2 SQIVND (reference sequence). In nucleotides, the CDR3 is TGTGCCAGTAGTCGGGGGACAGATAGCTACGAGCAGTACTTC. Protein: CASSRGTDSYEQYF.

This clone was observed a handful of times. The CDR3 DNA sequence: TGTGCCAGCAGCCAAGACGGCACTCTGATCGGGAGATCTGGCTACACCTTC. Translation gives CASSQDGTLIGRSGYTF. The chain couples TRBV3-1 (or the pseudogene TRBV3-2) to TRBJ1-2; D is uncertain. The CDR3 spans 17 residues. The V gene lost 0 bases and the J gene lost 7 bases, with 21 bases spanning the gap. CDR1 and CDR2 from the germline V gene are LGHDT and YNNKEL (reference sequence).